Below are 17 T cell receptor beta chains sequenced from a single sample in a study of cytomegalovirus exposure and HLA in healthy donors. PCR was performed using 60 Vbeta and 13 Jbeta primers. Profiling relied on immunoSEQ multiplex PCR, and the TCRdb table lists in-frame clones only, not all of them. The sample holds around 110,000 clones, 70% to 80% seen once. The sequencing input was PBMCs. These receptors were taken from a woman aged 18-29 years in good health and CMV-seronegative.

The chain links TRBV7-9 to TRBJ1-1, with TRBD1 as a possible D gene (6 bases). Trimming shortened V by 11 bases and J by 4 bases, and 17 bases separated the two germline ends. The CDR3 contains 13 residues. CDR1 and CDR2 (germline): SEHNR, FQNEAQ (reference sequence). DNA of the CDR3: TGTGCCGGTCGAGATCTAGGGGGCACTGAAGCTTTCTTT. This encodes CAGRDLGGTEAFF.

This clone was counted a single time. The rearrangement joins TRBV14 to TRBJ2-6; D is unresolved. Per germline, CDR1 SGHDN and CDR2 FVKESK. This CDR3 region has 15 residues. Trimming left V 1 base short and J 0 bases short, with 4 bases between. CDR3 nucleotide sequence: TGTGCCAGCAGCCAAGGCAGCTCTGGGGCCAACGTCCTGACTTTC. Translating gives CASSQGSSGANVLTF.

V usage is TRBV5-1 and J usage is TRBJ2-1, with 11 bases aligning to TRBD2. This CDR3 is 13 amino acids long. V gave up 1 base and J gave up 9 bases; unmatched junction bases: 0. CDR1 SGHRS and CDR2 YFSETQ come from the germline V gene. CDR3 coding DNA: TGCGCCAGCAGCTTGACTAGCGGGGGTGAGCAGTTCTTC. Translation: CASSLTSGGEQFF.

This clone showed up just a few times. The chain recombines TRBV5-1 with TRBJ1-6; perhaps TRBD1 as D (6 bases). Germline CDR1 reads SGHRS; CDR2 reads YFSETQ. Trimming pared 6 bases from V and 10 bases from J, leaving 17 bases between. This CDR3 has 14 residues. CDR3 region: CASTPGGQHSPLHF. CDR3 DNA sequence: TGCGCCAGCACCCCGGGGGGCCAGCACTCACCCCTCCACTTT.

The CDR3 sequence: CATEDRGNNEQFF. CDR3 nucleotide sequence: TGCGCCACCGAAGACAGGGGCAACAATGAGCAGTTCTTC. The chain couples TRBV10-1 to TRBJ2-1; 8 nucleotides align to TRBD1. This CDR3 contains 13 residues. V was clipped by 10 bases and J by 5 bases; unmatched bases: 7. Germline V CDR1 and CDR2: WNHNN, SYGVQD (reference sequence).

This clone was seen only a few times. The chain employs TRBV19 and TRBJ1-3, with D unclear. Germline CDR1 is LNHDA and CDR2 is SQIVND (reference sequence). The CDR3 runs to 15 residues. Trimming cost V 2 bases and J 0 bases, with 8 bases left between them. The CDR3 is CASSITPNSGNTIYF. The CDR3 nucleotides are TGTGCCAGTAGTATAACACCCAACTCTGGAAACACCATATATTTT.

This chain connects TRBV28 to TRBJ1-4; TRBD1 matches at 9 bases. V was clipped by 6 bases and J by 8 bases; unmatched bases: 7. The germline V gene encodes CDR1 MDHEN and CDR2 SYDVKM. The CDR3 length is 14 residues. For the CDR3, the DNA is TGTGCCAGCAGAAACAGGGGGCCAGAGGAAAAACTGTTTTTT. It is translated as CASRNRGPEEKLFF.

CDR3 sequence (DNA): TGTGCCAGCAGCTTAGGACAGGGGCACACTGAAGCTTTCTTT. It yields the protein CASSLGQGHTEAFF. The chain couples TRBV7-9 to TRBJ1-1; TRBD1 aligns across 8 bases. After removal of 1 base from V and 3 bases from J, the junction contained 1 base not matched to a gene. Germline values: CDR1 SEHNR, CDR2 FQNEAQ (reference sequence). This CDR3 has 14 amino acids.

The chain recombines TRBV5-1 with TRBJ1-2, with no clear D. This CDR3 comprises 14 residues. V was trimmed by 2 bases and J by 4 bases, leaving 12 bases between them. Germline values: CDR1 SGHRS, CDR2 YFSETQ. The CDR3 reads CASSFEGFGYGYTF. The CDR3 DNA reads as TGCGCCAGCAGCTTTGAGGGATTCGGCTATGGCTACACCTTC.

This clone is a singleton in its sample. The chain joins TRBV6-1 to TRBJ1-5; D unresolved. The V end lost 2 bases, the J end lost 7 bases, and 24 bases lay between the germline ends. The germline V gene has CDR1 MNHNS and CDR2 SASEGT. There are 18 residues in the CDR3. The CDR3 nucleotides are TGTGCCAGCAGTGAACGGTATAAGCAGGATCTAAATGTCCAGCCCCAGCATTTT. Translating gives CASSERYKQDLNVQPQHF.

The chain links TRBV10-1 to TRBJ2-7; the match to TRBD2 covers 8 bases. The CDR3 extends over 15 amino acids. Germline V CDR1 and CDR2: WNHNN, SYGVQD (reference sequence). Unmatched junction bases numbered 20, after V lost 11 bases and J lost 8 bases. The CDR3 DNA follows: TGCGCCGGCGAAGGAGTCTCGGGGGGGCTTGCACAGCAGTACTTC. Its translation: CAGEGVSGGLAQQYF.

This clone showed up just a few times. The CDR3 sequence is CSGRVDYGYTF. CDR3 DNA: TGCAGCGGCAGGGTGGACTATGGCTACACCTTC. The chain couples TRBV29-1 to TRBJ1-2, with TRBD1 as a possible D gene (5 bases). Trimming left V 7 bases short and J 3 bases short, with 9 bases between. Germline V gene sequence: CDR1 SQVTM, CDR2 ANQGSEA. The CDR3 sequence is 11 residues long.

The rearrangement uses TRBV10-1 and TRBJ2-6; D not certain. Germline-derived CDR1 and CDR2 are WNHNN and SYGVQD (reference sequence). The germline V and J ends were trimmed by 6 bases and 4 bases, with 7 bases remaining between them. The CDR3 spans 13 residues. CDR3 DNA sequence: TGCGCCAGCAGCGGTAGCGGGGCCAACGTCCTGACTTTC. Encoded protein: CASSGSGANVLTF.

The chain combines TRBV4-1 with TRBJ2-5; 10 bases line up with TRBD2. This CDR3 contains 19 residues. The V segment lost 1 base and the J segment 5 bases; nucleotides outside the gene matches: 16. Germline CDR1 is MGHRA and CDR2 is YSYEKL. The CDR3: CASSQVESLAGASWETQYF. The CDR3 region has the DNA TGCGCCAGCAGCCAAGTCGAATCCCTAGCGGGGGCCTCTTGGGAGACCCAGTACTTC.

The chain employs TRBV19 and TRBJ1-5; 9 bases fit TRBD1. Per the germline V gene, CDR1 is LNHDA and CDR2 is SQIVND (reference sequence). CDR3 length: 16 amino acids. With 5 bases clipped from V and 2 bases from J, the junction kept 7 bases outside the gene matches. The CDR3 reads CASSPGTGIGNQPQHF. As DNA, the CDR3 is TGTGCCAGTAGTCCTGGGACAGGGATAGGCAATCAGCCCCAGCATTTT.

The V and J genes are TRBV5-1 and TRBJ2-7, with D tentatively TRBD1 (9 bases). Trimming left V 4 bases short and J 6 bases short, with 20 bases between. Germline values: CDR1 SGHRS, CDR2 YFSETQ. This CDR3 has 15 amino acids. The CDR3 reads CASSTGGTGSAEQYF. CDR3 DNA sequence: TGCGCCAGCAGCACGGGGGGGACAGGGAGTGCCGAGCAGTACTTC.

V is TRBV10-3 and J is TRBJ1-4, with D uncertain. The CDR3 sequence is 13 residues long. Germline V gives CDR1 ENHRY, CDR2 SYGVKD. V was shortened by 3 bases and J by 8 bases, with 10 bases between the two germline ends. CDR3 bases: TGTGCCATCAGTGAAAGTCTAGAAGAAAAACTGTTTTTT. Translating it yields CAISESLEEKLFF.